This is a list of T cell receptor beta chains from one sample in a study of read filtering for tumor transcriptome and immune sequencing. TCRdb fed the reads into MiXCR, producing one record per CDR3 protein. The repertoire holds some 130,000 distinct CDR3 sequences, with approximately 12% as singletons. Sequencing used a population of CD138-negative cells sorted from bone marrow. Receptors originate from a donor at least 40 years old with multiple myeloma. The CDR3 runs from the conserved cysteine through the conserved F or W. The order of the fields is CDR3 length, J gene, D gene, clone size, V gene, CDR3 DNA, CDR3 protein. A D gene is named only where the DNA matches it firmly. Clone sizes are given selectively: once, few, many, or a class where the clone is expanded.

14 | TRBJ2-3 | NA | many | TRBV6-5 | TGTGCCAGCAGTTACCATGGGGCCACAGATACGCAGTATTTT | CASSYHGATDTQYF
15 | TRBJ1-5 | NA | many | TRBV6-5 | TGTGCCAGCAGGGGTTTTGGGCGGAGCAATCAGCCCCAGCATTTT | CASRGFGRSNQPQHF
13 | TRBJ2-7 | NA | many | TRBV27 | TGTGCCAGCAGTCGGATGGGTACCTACGAGCAGTACTTC | CASSRMGTYEQYF
15 | TRBJ2-2 | NA | many | TRBV29-1 | TGCAGCGTCGGACCCGGACCGATAGGAGCCGGGGAGCTGTTTTTT | CSVGPGPIGAGELFF
13 | TRBJ2-1 | NA | many | TRBV7-7 | TGTGCTAGCAGCTTAGAAACGGAAAATGAGCAGTTCTTC | CASSLETENEQFF
17 | TRBJ2-6 | NA | many | TRBV5-1 | TGCGCCAGCAGCTTGGTACACGGAAGCTCTGGGGCCAACGTCCTGACTTTC | CASSLVHGSSGANVLTF
14 | TRBJ2-1 | NA | many | TRBV7-2 | TGTGCCAGCAGCTCCCGCGCTCGGGATCTTGAGCAGTTCTTC | CASSSRARDLEQFF
14 | TRBJ2-2 | NA | many | TRBV7-9 | TGTGCCAGCAGCTTAGCCCGGTGGCCCGGGGAGCTGTTTTTT | CASSLARWPGELFF
14 | TRBJ2-3 | NA | many | TRBV25-1 | TGTGCCAGCAGTTTTCTTGCAACAGCAGATACGCAGTATTTT | CASSFLATADTQYF
14 | TRBJ1-1 | NA | NA | TRBV18 | TGTACCAGCTCGCCGCGGGAAATGAACACTGAAGCTTTCTTT | CTSSPREMNTEAFF
15 | TRBJ2-5 | NA | NA | TRBV28 | TGTGCCAGCAGTTTAGGTGGGTCAGGTGATGAGACCCAGTACTTC | CASSLGGSGDETQYF
15 | TRBJ2-7 | TRBD1 | few | TRBV20-1 | TGCAGTGCTAGAGATCGCGGGACAGGAAGCTACGAGCAGTACTTC | CSARDRGTGSYEQYF
20 | TRBJ2-2 | TRBD2 | many | TRBV7-9 | TGTGCCAGCAGCTTAACAAGAGCGGGGAGCCTCATAGATAACACCGGGGAGCTGTTTTTT | CASSLTRAGSLIDNTGELFF
14 | TRBJ2-5 | TRBD2 | many | TRBV5-1 | TGCGCCAGCAGCGCGAGCGGGAGCAAAGAGACCCAGTACTTC | CASSASGSKETQYF
14 | TRBJ1-1 | TRBD1 | many | TRBV30 | TGTGCCTGGACCAGGACAGGGACGGGGACTGAAGCTTTCTTT | CAWTRTGTGTEAFF
14 | TRBJ1-5 | NA | NA | TRBV12-3/TRBV12-4 | TGTGCCAGCAGATTACAGGGAGGTAATCAGCCCCAGCATTTT | CASRLQGGNQPQHF
13 | TRBJ2-5 | NA | NA | TRBV20-1 | TGCAGTGCTGGGGGACGGGCGGGGGAGACCCAGTACTTC | CSAGGRAGETQYF
14 | TRBJ2-7 | NA | many | TRBV7-6 | TGTGCCAGCAGCCCGAGGTCCGGTCCAGGCGAGCAGTACTTC | CASSPRSGPGEQYF
17 | TRBJ1-3 | TRBD1 | NA | TRBV7-9 | TGTGCCAGCAGCACAATCCGGGACAGCGGTTCTGGAAACACCATATATTTT | CASSTIRDSGSGNTIYF
16 | TRBJ2-7 | TRBD1 | many | TRBV4-1 | TGCGCCAGCAGCCAAGATCTCGGACAGGTAACCTACGAGCAGTACTTC | CASSQDLGQVTYEQYF
15 | TRBJ2-7 | TRBD1 | few | TRBV15 | TGTGCCACCAGCAGACTGGACAGGGGTCAGGACGACCAGTACTTC | CATSRLDRGQDDQYF
14 | TRBJ2-2 | NA | NA | TRBV7-7 | TGTGCTAGCAGCACAACACAGAGTACCGGGGAGCTGTTTTTT | CASSTTQSTGELFF
13 | TRBJ2-7 | NA | many | TRBV12-3/TRBV12-4 | TGTGCCAGCACCCGGGACACAAACTACGAGCAGTACTTC | CASTRDTNYEQYF
13 | TRBJ1-5 | NA | many | TRBV6-1 | TGTGCCAGCTCCCTGGAGCGTGGTCAGCCCCAGCATTTT | CASSLERGQPQHF
16 | TRBJ2-3 | TRBD2 | NA | TRBV3-1 | TGTGCCAGCACCCCTAGTGACGGGAGGGCCACAGATGCGCAGTATTTT | CASTPSDGRATDAQYF
17 | TRBJ2-6 | TRBD1 | many | TRBV7-2 | TGTGCCAGCAGACCGGGACAGGGGGTACTTGGGGCCAACGTCCTGACTTTC | CASRPGQGVLGANVLTF
18 | TRBJ2-1 | NA | many | TRBV5-1 | TGCGCCAGCAGCTTGAGTCGTGGGACCACCATGAGGGGGAATGAGCAGTTCTTC | CASSLSRGTTMRGNEQFF
15 | TRBJ2-5 | NA | many | TRBV5-1 | TGCGCCAGCAGCTTTGGCCAGGGCCACCAAGAGACCCAGTACTTC | CASSFGQGHQETQYF
14 | TRBJ2-5 | NA | many | TRBV7-9 | TGTGCCAGCAGCTCCGGACACGATCGTGAGACCCAGTACTTC | CASSSGHDRETQYF
16 | TRBJ2-1 | TRBD2 | many | TRBV4-1 | TGCGCCAGCAGCCAGCTTAGCGGGGGTCCCTACAATGAGCAGTTCTTC | CASSQLSGGPYNEQFF
15 | TRBJ2-3 | NA | many | TRBV5-6 | TGTGCCAGCAGCTTGGAGGGCCGTTACACAGATACGCAGTATTTT | CASSLEGRYTDTQYF
15 | TRBJ2-1 | TRBD1 | many | TRBV12-3/TRBV12-4 | TGTGCCAGCAGTTCTGGGACAGGGGGCATCAATGAGCAGTTCTTC | CASSSGTGGINEQFF
14 | TRBJ2-7 | NA | many | TRBV29-1 | TGCAGCGTTGATAGTGGTTTGGGATCCTACGAGCAGTACTTC | CSVDSGLGSYEQYF